What follows are 18 T cell receptor beta chains derived from one specimen sequenced in a study of shared clonotypes between healthy human individuals (TCRdb year 2020). Library prep was done by the immunoSEQ multiplex PCR assay. TCRdb limited this immuneACCESS table to in-frame rearrangements with V and J called. A share of clones is missing; checked studies link under half to unresolved V genes, and the rest is unexplained. Present in this sample are some 2.3 million clones, more than 85% of which were seen just once. The biggest ten clones account for 0.39% of the sample. The sequencing sample was made of naive CD4+ T cells from PBMCs. The meaning of the sample's cell subset or site label: CD45RA+ positively selected. These receptors came from a man between 18 and 35 years old in good health. Some clones in this sample may be carry-over from other donors' samples.

This chain joins TRBV4-2 and TRBJ2-7; no reliable D call. V lost 3 bases and J 6 bases, leaving 18 bases between the germline ends. This CDR3 contains 15 residues. Germline loops: CDR1 LGHNA, CDR2 YNFKEQ. The CDR3 reads CASSQGSPDDGEQYF. In nucleotides, the CDR3 is TGTGCCAGCAGCCAGGGAAGTCCGGACGACGGCGAGCAGTACTTC.

Turning to this clone: This sample includes further DNA sequences coding for the same CDR3. The chain is built from TRBV5-6 and TRBJ2-7, with D perhaps assigned TRBD1 or TRBD2 (5 bases each). With 1 base removed from V and 3 bases from J, the gap between germline ends came to 14 bases. Germline CDR1 reads SGHDT; CDR2 reads YYEEEE. The CDR3 spans 15 residues. The CDR3 loop reads CASSLPGTRSYEQYF. In DNA form, the CDR3 reads TGTGCCAGCAGCTTGCCCGGGACCCGGAGCTACGAGCAGTACTTC.

The chain links TRBV11-3 to TRBJ2-5; D is possibly TRBD2 (5 bases). The CDR3 is 12 residues long. Germline V gives CDR1 SGHNT, CDR2 YENEEA. Trimming left V 5 bases short and J 8 bases short, with 12 bases between. The CDR3 loop reads CASSKTGETQYF. The CDR3 DNA sequence: TGTGCCAGCAGCAAGACCGGGGAAACCCAGTACTTC.

For this clone: The sample contains more than one DNA sequence encoding this CDR3. J is TRBJ2-3 and V is TRBV4-3; D is unresolved. Looked up from germline, CDR1 is LGHNA and CDR2 is YSLEER. The CDR3 runs 14 residues. Trimming removed 4 bases at V and 2 bases at J, with 10 bases between. The CDR3 DNA reads as TGCGCCAGCAGCCGCTCCGCATCCACAGATACGCAGTATTTT. Its protein product is CASSRSASTDTQYF.

This chain uses TRBV4-3 with TRBJ2-7, with TRBD2 identical over 9 bases. The CDR3 totals 17 residues. The germline V gene has CDR1 LGHNA and CDR2 YSLEER. The V segment lost 0 bases and the J segment 4 bases; nucleotides outside the gene matches: 10. The CDR3 region is CASSQDFGTSPIYEQYF. The CDR3 nucleotides are TGCGCCAGCAGCCAAGATTTCGGGACTAGCCCCATTTACGAGCAGTACTTC.

The rearrangement links TRBV28 to TRBJ1-2; D may be TRBD1 (5 bases). CDR3 size: 15 residues. Trimming stripped 8 bases from V and 6 bases from J, with 22 bases between. Germline CDR1 is MDHEN and CDR2 is SYDVKM. The CDR3 sequence: CASSSIGAVEDGYTF. CDR3 sequence (DNA): TGTGCCAGCTCCTCCATCGGGGCGGTTGAGGATGGCTACACCTTC.

This clone has just one count. The identical CDR3 is also encoded by other nucleotide sequences in the sample. The rearrangement links TRBV9 to TRBJ2-7; D unresolved. This CDR3 comprises 14 residues. Germline loops: CDR1 SGDLS, CDR2 YYNGEE. Deletions cut 0 bases from V and 4 bases from J, with 11 bases between. The CDR3 sequence: CASSVAPVPYEQYF. Written as DNA, the CDR3 is TGTGCCAGCAGCGTAGCCCCAGTTCCATACGAGCAGTACTTC.

This clone has a single count. The CDR3 region is CASSYRGDRSNQPQHF. The CDR3 nucleotides read TGTGCCAGCAGTTATAGGGGGGATAGGAGCAATCAGCCCCAGCATTTT. J is TRBJ1-5 and V is TRBV6-5, with D tentatively TRBD1 (6 bases). Between the trimmed V and J ends, which lost 3 bases and 1 base, there was a span of 13 bases. CDR3 length: 16 residues. The germline gives CDR1 MNHEY, CDR2 SVGAGI.

V gene TRBV5-4 combines with J gene TRBJ2-4; D not certain. This CDR3 spans 14 amino acids. Trimming shortened V by 1 base and J by 1 base, and 6 bases separated the two germline ends. Germline CDR1 SGHNT, CDR2 YYREEE (reference sequence). This CDR3 reads CASSLWAAKNIQYF. CDR3 sequence (DNA): TGTGCCAGCAGCTTGTGGGCTGCCAAAAACATTCAGTACTTC.

This chain uses TRBV27 with TRBJ2-3, with D uncertain. This CDR3 contains 14 residues. Trimming removed 5 bases at V and 2 bases at J, with 11 bases between. Germline V gives CDR1 MNHEY, CDR2 SMNVEV (reference sequence). The CDR3 DNA follows: TGTGCCAGCAGTAGAAGTACTGACACAGATACGCAGTATTTT. This sequence encodes CASSRSTDTDTQYF.

The rearrangement joins TRBV5-5 to TRBJ2-5, with no clear D. Germline-derived CDR1 and CDR2 are SGHKS and YYEKEE (reference sequence). The CDR3 spans 15 residues. Trimming took off 1 base at V and 4 bases at J, with 14 bases between the two ends. The CDR3 region is CASSLLVSVPETQYF. For the CDR3, the DNA is TGTGCCAGCAGCTTGTTGGTCTCAGTACCAGAGACCCAGTACTTC.

The chain links TRBV10-3 to TRBJ1-5; no clear D. CDR3 length: 13 residues. CDR1 and CDR2 from the germline V gene are ENHRY and SYGVKD. V lost 7 bases and J 4 bases, leaving 11 bases between the germline ends. CDR3 DNA: TGTGCCATCACTCGTGACGGGAATCAGCCCCAGCATTTT. Translated, it gives CAITRDGNQPQHF.

This chain links TRBV27 with TRBJ1-2, with TRBD1 matching over 7 bases. The germline CDR1 and CDR2 sequences are MNHEY and SMNVEV (reference sequence). With 6 bases clipped from V and 0 bases from J, the junction kept 7 bases outside the gene matches. CDR3 length: 15 amino acids. The CDR3 loop is CASRGGTVTNYGYTF. In DNA form, the CDR3 reads TGTGCCAGCAGGGGGGGGACAGTTACTAACTATGGCTACACCTTC.

This clone was counted once. The V call is TRBV5-6, the J call TRBJ1-2; D not certain. Germline V gene lookup returns CDR1 SGHDT and CDR2 YYEEEE. The CDR3 is 14 residues long. Between the trimmed V and J ends, which lost 5 bases and 11 bases, there was a span of 22 bases. As DNA, the CDR3 is TGTGCCAGCAGTTACAGCCCGGACGAGGCAAGGTACACCTTC. It specifies CASSYSPDEARYTF.

The chain has TRBV6-1 and TRBJ2-7, with TRBD2 identical over 7 bases. Germline-derived CDR1 and CDR2 are MNHNS and SASEGT. The CDR3 totals 15 residues. Trimming removed 6 bases from V and 4 bases from J; junction bases left unmatched: 12. The CDR3 loop is CASSPGTTLWYEQYF. The CDR3 bases are TGTGCCAGCAGCCCCGGGACTACCCTCTGGTACGAGCAGTACTTC.

A remark on this clone: Other nucleotide sequences in the sample specify the same CDR3. V usage is TRBV27 and J usage is TRBJ2-7, with 7 positions matching TRBD2. The V gene's germline CDR1 is MNHEY and CDR2 SMNVEV (reference sequence). V dropped 3 bases and J dropped 2; count of bases not matched to a gene: 4. The length of the CDR3 is 14 residues. CDR3 protein: CASSFLAGTYEQYF. The CDR3 nucleotides read TGTGCCAGCAGTTTCTTAGCGGGCACCTACGAGCAGTACTTC.

V gene TRBV5-1 combines with J gene TRBJ2-1; D gene ambiguous. Germline CDR1 and CDR2: SGHRS and YFSETQ. The CDR3 length is 14 residues. V was shortened by 1 base and J by 5 bases, with 10 bases between the two germline ends. CDR3 region: CASSLLDTNNEQFF. The CDR3, as DNA: TGCGCCAGCAGCTTGCTAGACACCAACAATGAGCAGTTCTTC.

The chain has TRBV7-8 and TRBJ1-1; 9 bases are a match to TRBD1. With 5 bases clipped from V and 8 bases from J, the junction kept 6 bases outside the gene matches. In germline, CDR1 is SGHVS, CDR2 FQNEAQ. This CDR3 contains 13 residues. CDR3 bases: TGTGCCAGCAGCCCAGGACAGGGGTTAGAAGCTTTCTTT. Translating it yields CASSPGQGLEAFF.